The clone carrying this T cell receptor beta chain was seen at least ten times. No antigen is known for it. These data are taken from a study of early T cells in non-severe SARS-CoV-2 infection. Study as a whole: Whole-blood bulk RNA, unsorted, was sequenced, and chains were unpaired.

The germline CDR1 and CDR2 sequences are SGHNT and YYREEE (reference sequence). The CDR3 is 14 residues long. The germline V and J ends were trimmed by 0 bases and 4 bases, with 9 bases remaining between them. Study-wide points: The matching step, a VDJdb search, favored anti-spike CD8 responses and missed private and CD4 specificities.

Unique molecular identifiers were added to individual cDNA molecules. TCRdb itself ran the 5' RACE reads through MiXCR, one entry per CDR3 protein. This table has 30,000 to 40,000 distinct CDR3 sequences, about 6% appearing once. The specimen was whole blood. The rearrangement links TRBV5-4 to TRBJ2-3, with a tentative D call TRBD2 (6 bases). This clonotype was sampled from an adult who was a healthcare worker with PCR-confirmed SARS-CoV-2 infection or an uninfected control (not recorded which). CDR3 protein: CASSLAGEADTQYF. The CDR3 DNA follows: TGTGCCAGCAGCTTGGCCGGGGAGGCAGATACGCAGTATTTT.